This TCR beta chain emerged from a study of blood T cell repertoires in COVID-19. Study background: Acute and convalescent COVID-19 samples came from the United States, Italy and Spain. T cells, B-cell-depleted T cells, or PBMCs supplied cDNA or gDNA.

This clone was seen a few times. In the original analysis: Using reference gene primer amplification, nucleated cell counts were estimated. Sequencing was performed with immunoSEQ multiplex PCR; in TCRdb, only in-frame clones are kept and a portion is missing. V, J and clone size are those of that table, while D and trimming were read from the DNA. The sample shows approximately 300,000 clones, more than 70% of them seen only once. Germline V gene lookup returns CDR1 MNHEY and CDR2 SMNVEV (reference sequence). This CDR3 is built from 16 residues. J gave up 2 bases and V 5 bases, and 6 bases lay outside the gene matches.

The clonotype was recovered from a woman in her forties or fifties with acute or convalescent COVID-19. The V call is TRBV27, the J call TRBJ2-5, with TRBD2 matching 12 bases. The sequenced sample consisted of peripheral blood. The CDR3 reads CASSPIGLAGQETQYF. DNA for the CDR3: TGTGCCAGCAGTCCGATCGGACTAGCGGGGCAAGAGACCCAGTACTTC.